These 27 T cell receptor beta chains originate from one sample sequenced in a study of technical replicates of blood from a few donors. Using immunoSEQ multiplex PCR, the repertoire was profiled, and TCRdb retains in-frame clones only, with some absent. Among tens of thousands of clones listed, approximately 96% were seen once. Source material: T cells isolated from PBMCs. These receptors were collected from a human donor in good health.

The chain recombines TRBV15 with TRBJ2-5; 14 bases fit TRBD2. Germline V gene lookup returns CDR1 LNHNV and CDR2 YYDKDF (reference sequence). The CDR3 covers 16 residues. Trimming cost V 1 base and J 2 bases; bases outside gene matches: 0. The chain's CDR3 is CATSRGTSGGQETQYF. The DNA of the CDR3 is TGTGCCACCAGCAGAGGGACTAGCGGGGGGCAAGAGACCCAGTACTTC.

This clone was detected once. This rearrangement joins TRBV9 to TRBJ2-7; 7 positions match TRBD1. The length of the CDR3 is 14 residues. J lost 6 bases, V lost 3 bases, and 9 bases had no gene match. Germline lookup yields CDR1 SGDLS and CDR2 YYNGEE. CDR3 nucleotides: TGTGCCAGCAGCGAGGGGATACAGGGGATCGAGCAGTACTTC. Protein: CASSEGIQGIEQYF.

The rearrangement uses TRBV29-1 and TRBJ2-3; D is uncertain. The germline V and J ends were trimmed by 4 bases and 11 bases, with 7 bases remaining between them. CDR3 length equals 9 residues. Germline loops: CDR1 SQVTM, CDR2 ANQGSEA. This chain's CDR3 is CSVGPMQYF. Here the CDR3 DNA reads TGCAGCGTTGGGCCCATGCAGTATTTT.

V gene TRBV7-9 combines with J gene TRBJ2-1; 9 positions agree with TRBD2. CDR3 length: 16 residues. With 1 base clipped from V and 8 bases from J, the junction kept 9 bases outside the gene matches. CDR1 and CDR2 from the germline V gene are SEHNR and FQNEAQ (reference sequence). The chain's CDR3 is CASSLVGSGRTHEQFF. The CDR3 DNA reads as TGTGCCAGCAGCTTAGTCGGTAGCGGGAGAACCCATGAGCAGTTCTTC.

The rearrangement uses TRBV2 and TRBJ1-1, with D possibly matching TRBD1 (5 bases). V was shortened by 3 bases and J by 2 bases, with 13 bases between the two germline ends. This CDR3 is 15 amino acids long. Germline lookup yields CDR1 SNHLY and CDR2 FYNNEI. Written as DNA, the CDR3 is TGTGCCAGCAGTGACCTCCGAGACAGCAACACTGAAGCTTTCTTT. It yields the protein CASSDLRDSNTEAFF.

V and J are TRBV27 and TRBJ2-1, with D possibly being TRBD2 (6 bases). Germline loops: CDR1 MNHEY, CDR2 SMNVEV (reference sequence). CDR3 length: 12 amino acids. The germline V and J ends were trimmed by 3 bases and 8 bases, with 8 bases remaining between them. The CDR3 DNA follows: TGTGCCAGCAGTTTGGAGGGACATGAGCAGTTCTTC. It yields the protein CASSLEGHEQFF.

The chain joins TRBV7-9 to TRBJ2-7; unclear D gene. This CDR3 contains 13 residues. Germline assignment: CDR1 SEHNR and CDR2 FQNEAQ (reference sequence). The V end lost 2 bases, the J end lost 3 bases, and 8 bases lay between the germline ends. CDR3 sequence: CASSLLTGYEQYF. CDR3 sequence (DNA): TGTGCCAGCAGCTTACTCACCGGCTACGAGCAGTACTTC.

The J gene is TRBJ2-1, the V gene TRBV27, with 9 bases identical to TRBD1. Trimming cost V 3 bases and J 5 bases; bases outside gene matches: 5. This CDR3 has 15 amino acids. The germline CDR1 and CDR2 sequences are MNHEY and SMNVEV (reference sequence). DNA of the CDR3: TGTGCCAGCAGTTTTGGGACAGGGCGCCACAATGAGCAGTTCTTC. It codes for CASSFGTGRHNEQFF.

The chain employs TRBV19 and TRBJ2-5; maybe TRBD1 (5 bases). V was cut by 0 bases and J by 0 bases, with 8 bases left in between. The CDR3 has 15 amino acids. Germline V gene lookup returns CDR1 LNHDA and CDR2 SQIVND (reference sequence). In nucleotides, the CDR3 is TGTGCCAGTAGTATAGATCAGGGCAACCAAGAGACCCAGTACTTC. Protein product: CASSIDQGNQETQYF.

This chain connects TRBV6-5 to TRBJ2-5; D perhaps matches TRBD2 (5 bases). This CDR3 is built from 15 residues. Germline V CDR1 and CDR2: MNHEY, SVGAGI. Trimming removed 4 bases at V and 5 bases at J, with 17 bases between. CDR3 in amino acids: CASSWVERPGETQYF. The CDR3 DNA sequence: TGTGCCAGCAGTTGGGTGGAGCGCCCGGGGGAGACCCAGTACTTC.

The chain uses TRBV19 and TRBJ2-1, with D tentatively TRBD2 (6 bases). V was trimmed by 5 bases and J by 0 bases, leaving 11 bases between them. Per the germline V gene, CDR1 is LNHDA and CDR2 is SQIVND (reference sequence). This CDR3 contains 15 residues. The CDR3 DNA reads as TGTGCCAGTAGTCCGGGACTGGGCTCCTACAATGAGCAGTTCTTC. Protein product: CASSPGLGSYNEQFF.

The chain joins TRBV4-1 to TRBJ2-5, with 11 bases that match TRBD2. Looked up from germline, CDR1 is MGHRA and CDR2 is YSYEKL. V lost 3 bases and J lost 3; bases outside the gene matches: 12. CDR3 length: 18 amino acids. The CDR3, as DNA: TGCGCCAGCAGCCATTTTGATCCGGGACTAGCGGCGAAAGAGACCCAGTACTTC. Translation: CASSHFDPGLAAKETQYF.

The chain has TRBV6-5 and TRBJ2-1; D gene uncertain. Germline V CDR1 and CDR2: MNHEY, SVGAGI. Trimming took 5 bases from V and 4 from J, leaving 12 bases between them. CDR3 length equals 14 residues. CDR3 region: CASSRQPAYNEQFF. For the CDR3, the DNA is TGTGCCAGCAGTAGACAACCGGCTTACAATGAGCAGTTCTTC.

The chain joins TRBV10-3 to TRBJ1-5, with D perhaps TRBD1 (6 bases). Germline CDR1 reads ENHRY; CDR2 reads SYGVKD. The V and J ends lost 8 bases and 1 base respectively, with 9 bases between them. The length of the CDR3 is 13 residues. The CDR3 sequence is CAIATGSNQPQHF. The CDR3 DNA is TGTGCCATCGCGACAGGAAGCAATCAGCCCCAGCATTTT.

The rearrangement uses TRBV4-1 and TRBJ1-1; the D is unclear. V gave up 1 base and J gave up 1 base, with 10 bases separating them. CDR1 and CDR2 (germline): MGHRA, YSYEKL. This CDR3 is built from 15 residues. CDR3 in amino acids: CASSQVGAENTEAFF. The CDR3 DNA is TGCGCCAGCAGCCAAGTGGGAGCGGAGAACACTGAAGCTTTCTTT.

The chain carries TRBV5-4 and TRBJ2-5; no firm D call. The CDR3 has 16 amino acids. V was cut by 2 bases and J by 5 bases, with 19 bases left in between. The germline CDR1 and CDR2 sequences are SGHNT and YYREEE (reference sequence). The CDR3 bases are TGTGCCAGCAGCTTCGATACTACGGCAATGTTGGAGACCCAGTACTTC. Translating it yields CASSFDTTAMLETQYF. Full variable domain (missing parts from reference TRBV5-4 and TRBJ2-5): ETGVTQSPTHLIKTRGQQVTLRCSSQSGHNTVSWYQQALGQGPQFIFQYYREEENGRGNFPPRFSGLQFPNYSSELNVNALELDDSALYLCASSFDTTAMLETQYFGPGTRLLVL.

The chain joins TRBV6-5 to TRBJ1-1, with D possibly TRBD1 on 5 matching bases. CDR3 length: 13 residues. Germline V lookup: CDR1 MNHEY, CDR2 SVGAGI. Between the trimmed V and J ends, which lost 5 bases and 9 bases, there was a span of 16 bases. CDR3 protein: CASSLRTSIQAFF. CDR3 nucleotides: TGTGCCAGCAGTCTCCGGACATCCATCCAAGCTTTCTTT.

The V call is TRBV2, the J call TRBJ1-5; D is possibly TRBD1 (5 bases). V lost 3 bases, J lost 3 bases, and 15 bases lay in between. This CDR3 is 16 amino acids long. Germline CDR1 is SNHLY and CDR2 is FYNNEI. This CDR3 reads CASSDLDSWDNQPQHF. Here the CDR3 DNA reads TGTGCCAGCAGTGACTTAGACAGTTGGGACAATCAGCCCCAGCATTTT.

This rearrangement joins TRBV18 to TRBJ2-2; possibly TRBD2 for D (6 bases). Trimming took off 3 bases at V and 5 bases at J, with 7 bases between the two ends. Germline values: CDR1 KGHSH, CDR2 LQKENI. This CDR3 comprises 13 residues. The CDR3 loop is CASSPAGTGELFF. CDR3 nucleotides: TGTGCCAGCTCACCTGCGGGGACCGGGGAGCTGTTTTTT.

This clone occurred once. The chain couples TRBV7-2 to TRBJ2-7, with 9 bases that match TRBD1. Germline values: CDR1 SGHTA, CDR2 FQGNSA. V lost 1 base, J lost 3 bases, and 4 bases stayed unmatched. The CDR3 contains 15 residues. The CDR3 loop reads CASSLEGQGSYEQYF. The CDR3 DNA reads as TGTGCCAGCAGCTTAGAGGGACAGGGAAGCTACGAGCAGTACTTC.

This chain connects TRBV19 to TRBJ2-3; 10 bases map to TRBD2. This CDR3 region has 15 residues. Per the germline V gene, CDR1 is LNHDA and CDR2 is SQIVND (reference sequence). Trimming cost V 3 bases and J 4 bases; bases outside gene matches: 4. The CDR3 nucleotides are TGTGCCAGTAGTATCTCTAGCGGGAGTTCAGATACGCAGTATTTT. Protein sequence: CASSISSGSSDTQYF. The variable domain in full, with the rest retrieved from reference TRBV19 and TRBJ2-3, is DGGITQSPKYLFRKEGQNVTLSCEQNLNHDAMYWYRQDPGQGLRLIYYSQIVNDFQKGDIAEGYSVSREKKESFPLTVTSAQKNPTAFYLCASSISSGSSDTQYFGPGTRLTVL.

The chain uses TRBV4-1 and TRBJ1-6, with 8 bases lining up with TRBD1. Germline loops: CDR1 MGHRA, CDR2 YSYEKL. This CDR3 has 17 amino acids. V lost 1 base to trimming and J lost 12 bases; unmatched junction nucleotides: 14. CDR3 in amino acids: CASSQGTGQRRERPLHF. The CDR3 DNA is TGCGCCAGCAGCCAAGGGACAGGGCAACGAAGGGAACGACCCCTCCACTTT.

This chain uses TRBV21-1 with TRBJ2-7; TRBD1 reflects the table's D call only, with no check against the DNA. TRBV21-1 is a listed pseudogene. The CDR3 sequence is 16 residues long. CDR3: CASSSQGQWVGYEQYF. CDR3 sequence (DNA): TGTGCCAGCAGCAGTCAGGGACAGTGGGTTGGCTACGAGCAGTACTTC.

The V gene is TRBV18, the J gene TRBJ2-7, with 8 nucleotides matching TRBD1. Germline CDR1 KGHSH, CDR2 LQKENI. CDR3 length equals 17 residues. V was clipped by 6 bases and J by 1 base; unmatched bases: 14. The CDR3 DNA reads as TGTGCCAGCTCGCATGAAAGTACAGGGGGACCATCCTACGAGCAGTACTTC. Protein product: CASSHESTGGPSYEQYF.

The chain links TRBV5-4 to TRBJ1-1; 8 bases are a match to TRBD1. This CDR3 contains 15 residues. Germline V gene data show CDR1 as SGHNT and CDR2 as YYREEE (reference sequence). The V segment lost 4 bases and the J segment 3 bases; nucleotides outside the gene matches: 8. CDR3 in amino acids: CASSPDRVLDTEAFF. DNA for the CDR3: TGTGCCAGCAGCCCGGACAGGGTATTGGACACTGAAGCTTTCTTT.

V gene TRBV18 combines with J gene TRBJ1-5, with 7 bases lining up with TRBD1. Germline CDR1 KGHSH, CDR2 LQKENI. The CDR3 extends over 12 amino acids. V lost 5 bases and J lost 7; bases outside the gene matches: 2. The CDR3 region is CASSLQGQPQHF. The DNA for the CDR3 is TGTGCCAGCTCATTACAGGGGCAGCCCCAGCATTTT.

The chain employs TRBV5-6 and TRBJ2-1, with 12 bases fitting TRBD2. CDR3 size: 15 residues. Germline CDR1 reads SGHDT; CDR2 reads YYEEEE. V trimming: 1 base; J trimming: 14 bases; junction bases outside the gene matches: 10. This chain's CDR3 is CASSLSLAGGPGEFF. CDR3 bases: TGTGCCAGCAGCTTGTCTCTAGCGGGAGGGCCAGGTGAGTTCTTC.